The entry below describes one T cell receptor (beta chain). J gave up 6 bases and V 5 bases, and 9 bases lay outside the gene matches. The CDR3 extends over 14 amino acids. Germline CDR1 reads SEHNR; CDR2 reads FQNEAQ (reference sequence). This sample was included in a study of technical replicates of blood from a few donors. TCRdb keeps only in-frame clones here, not all; method: immunoSEQ multiplex PCR. Here the sample spans tens of thousands of clones, roughly nine tenths being singletons. The TCR originated in a human donor in good health. The chain uses TRBV7-9 and TRBJ1-1, with TRBD1 identical over 7 bases. The sequenced sample consisted of T cells isolated from PBMCs. The CDR3 region is CASSQIDRAPEAFF. CDR3 in DNA: TGTGCCAGCAGCCAAATAGACAGGGCCCCTGAAGCTTTCTTT.